The 6 T cell receptor beta chains in this list originate from one sample, sequenced in a study of cytomegalovirus exposure and HLA in healthy donors. Primers: 60 Vbeta forward and 13 Jbeta reverse. Sequenced by immunoSEQ multiplex PCR; TCRdb stores in-frame clones only, minus some. The sample consists of more than 95,000 clones, less than 85% of them appearing once. The sequenced sample consisted of PBMCs. The receptors here all came from a woman in her late teens or twenties in good health and CMV-seropositive.

The gene calls are TRBV19 and TRBJ2-1; TRBD2 agrees at 7 bases. Germline CDR1 reads LNHDA; CDR2 reads SQIVND (reference sequence). Unmatched junction bases numbered 5, after V lost 6 bases and J lost 6 bases. The CDR3 covers 13 residues. The CDR3 coding sequence is TGTGCCAGTAGAGTAGCGGGCGGCAATGAGCAGTTCTTC. It is translated as CASRVAGGNEQFF.

This clone was counted once. This sequence joins TRBV6-1 and TRBJ2-7, with 7 bases that match TRBD1. This CDR3 is 14 amino acids long. The V segment lost 6 bases and the J segment 6 bases; nucleotides outside the gene matches: 11. Germline V gene lookup returns CDR1 MNHNS and CDR2 SASEGT. The CDR3 is CASSPTQTGTEQYF. CDR3 nucleotide sequence: TGTGCCAGCAGCCCAACCCAGACAGGGACCGAGCAGTACTTC.

DNA for the CDR3: TGTGCCAGCAGCCAAGACCCGGGAACGAACACCGGGGAGCTGTTTTTT. Residues: CASSQDPGTNTGELFF. V and J are TRBV4-2 and TRBJ2-2; D possibly corresponds to TRBD2 (5 bases). The CDR3 spans 16 residues. CDR1 is LGHNA and CDR2 is YNFKEQ in the germline V gene. V was clipped by 0 bases and J by 0 bases, with 8 bases between them.

This clone has just one count. The chain has TRBV7-2 and TRBJ2-4; D may be TRBD1 (5 bases). The CDR3 loop spans 15 amino acids. Per germline, CDR1 SGHTA and CDR2 FQGNSA. Trimming pared 4 bases from V and 0 bases from J, leaving 10 bases between. CDR3 amino acids: CASSSQALAKNIQYF. The CDR3 DNA sequence: TGTGCCAGCAGCTCACAGGCCTTAGCCAAAAACATTCAGTACTTC. The whole variable domain, remainder taken from reference TRBV7-2 and TRBJ2-4, is GAGVSQSPSNKVTEKGKDVELRCDPISGHTALYWYRQSLGQGLEFLIYFQGNSAPDKSGLPSDRFSAERTGGSVSTLTIQRTQQEDSAVYLCASSSQALAKNIQYFGAGTRLSVL.

The chain has TRBV7-6 and TRBJ2-2; TRBD2 aligns across 8 bases. Germline CDR1 reads SGHVS; CDR2 reads FNYEAQ. CDR3 length equals 15 residues. V lost 7 bases to trimming and J lost 6 bases; unmatched junction nucleotides: 10. CDR3 sequence reads: CASIPTTGGAGELFF. The CDR3 coding sequence is TGTGCCAGCATCCCGACTACCGGGGGGGCCGGGGAGCTGTTTTTT.

The chain uses TRBV19 and TRBJ1-5, with D maybe TRBD1 (5 bases). This CDR3 comprises 14 residues. In germline, CDR1 is LNHDA, CDR2 SQIVND (reference sequence). With 7 bases removed from V and 0 bases from J, the gap between germline ends came to 10 bases. Here the CDR3 reads CASTAGYSNQPQHF. For the CDR3, the DNA is TGTGCCAGTACCGCAGGGTATAGCAATCAGCCCCAGCATTTT.